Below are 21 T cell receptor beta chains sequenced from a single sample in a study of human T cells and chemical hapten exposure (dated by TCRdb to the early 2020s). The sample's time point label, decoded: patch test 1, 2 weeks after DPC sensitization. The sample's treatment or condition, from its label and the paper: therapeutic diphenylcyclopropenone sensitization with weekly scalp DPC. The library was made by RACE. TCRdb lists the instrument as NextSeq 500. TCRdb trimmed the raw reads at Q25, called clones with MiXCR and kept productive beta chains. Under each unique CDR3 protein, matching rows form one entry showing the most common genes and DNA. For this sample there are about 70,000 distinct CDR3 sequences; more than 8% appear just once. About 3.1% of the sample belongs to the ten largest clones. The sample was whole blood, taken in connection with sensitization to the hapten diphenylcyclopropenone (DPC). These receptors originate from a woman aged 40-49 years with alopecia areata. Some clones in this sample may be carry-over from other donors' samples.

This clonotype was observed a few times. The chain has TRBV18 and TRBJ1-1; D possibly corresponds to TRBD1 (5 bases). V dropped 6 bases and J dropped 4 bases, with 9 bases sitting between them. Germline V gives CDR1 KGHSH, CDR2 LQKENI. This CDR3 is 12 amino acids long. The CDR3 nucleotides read TGTGCCAGCTCCGGTAGGGGCACTGAAGCTTTCTTT. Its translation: CASSGRGTEAFF.

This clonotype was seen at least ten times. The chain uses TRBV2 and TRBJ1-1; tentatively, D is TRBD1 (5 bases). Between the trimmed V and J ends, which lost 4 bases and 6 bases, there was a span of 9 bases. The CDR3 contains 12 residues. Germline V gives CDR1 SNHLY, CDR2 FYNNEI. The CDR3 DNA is TGTGCCAGCAGTGGGGACTTCTCTGAAGCTTTCTTT. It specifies CASSGDFSEAFF.

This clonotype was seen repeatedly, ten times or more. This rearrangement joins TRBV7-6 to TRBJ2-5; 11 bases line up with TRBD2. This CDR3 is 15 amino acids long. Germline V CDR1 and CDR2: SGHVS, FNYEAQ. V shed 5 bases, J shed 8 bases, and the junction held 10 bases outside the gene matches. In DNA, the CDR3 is TGTGCCAGCAGCCTCGAGACTAGCGGGGCCACCACCCAGTACTTC. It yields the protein CASSLETSGATTQYF.

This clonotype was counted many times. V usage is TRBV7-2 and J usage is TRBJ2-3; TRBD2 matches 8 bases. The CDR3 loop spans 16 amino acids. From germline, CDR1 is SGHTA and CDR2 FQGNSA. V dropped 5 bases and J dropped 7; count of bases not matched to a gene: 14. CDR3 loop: CASSRGGPRSRNTQYF. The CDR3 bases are TGTGCCAGCAGCCGCGGGGGGCCGCGGAGTAGGAATACGCAGTATTTT.

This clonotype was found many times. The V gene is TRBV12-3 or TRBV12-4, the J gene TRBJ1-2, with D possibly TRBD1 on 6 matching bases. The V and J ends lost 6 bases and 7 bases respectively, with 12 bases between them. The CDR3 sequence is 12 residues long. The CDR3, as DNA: TGTGCCAGCAGGCCAACAGGGCTTGGCTACACCTTC. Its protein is CASRPTGLGYTF.

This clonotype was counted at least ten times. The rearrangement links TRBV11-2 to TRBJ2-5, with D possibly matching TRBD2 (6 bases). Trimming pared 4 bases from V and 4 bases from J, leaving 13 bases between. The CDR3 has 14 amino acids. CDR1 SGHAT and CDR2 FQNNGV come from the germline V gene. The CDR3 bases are TGTGCCAGCAGCTCTATGGGGGGATCAGAGACCCAGTACTTC. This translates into CASSSMGGSETQYF.

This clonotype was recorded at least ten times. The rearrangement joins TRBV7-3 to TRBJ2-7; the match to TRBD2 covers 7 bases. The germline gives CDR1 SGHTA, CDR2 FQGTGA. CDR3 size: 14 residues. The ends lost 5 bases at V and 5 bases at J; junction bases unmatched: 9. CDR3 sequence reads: CASSPRGGSDEQYF. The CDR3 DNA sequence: TGTGCCAGCAGCCCGCGGGGAGGGTCCGACGAGCAGTACTTC.

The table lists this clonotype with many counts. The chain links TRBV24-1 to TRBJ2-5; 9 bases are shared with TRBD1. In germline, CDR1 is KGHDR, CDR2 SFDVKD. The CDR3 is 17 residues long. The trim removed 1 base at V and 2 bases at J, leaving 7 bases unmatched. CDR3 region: CATSDFSRGQGQETQYF. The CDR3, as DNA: TGTGCCACCAGTGATTTTAGTAGGGGACAGGGACAAGAGACCCAGTACTTC.

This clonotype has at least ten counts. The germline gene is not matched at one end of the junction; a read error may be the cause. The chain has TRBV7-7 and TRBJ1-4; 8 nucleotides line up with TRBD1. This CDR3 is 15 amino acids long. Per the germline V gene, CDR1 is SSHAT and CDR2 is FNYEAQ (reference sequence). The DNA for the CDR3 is TGTGCTAGCAGCTCCGGACAGGGCGGTAATGAAAAACTGTTTTTT. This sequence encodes CASSSGQGGNEKLFF.

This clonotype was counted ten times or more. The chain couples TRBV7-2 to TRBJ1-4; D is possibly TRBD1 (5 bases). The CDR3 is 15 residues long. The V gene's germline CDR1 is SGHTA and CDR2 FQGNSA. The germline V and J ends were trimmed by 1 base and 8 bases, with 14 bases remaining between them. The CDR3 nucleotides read TGTGCCAGCAGCTTAGTACTGGGGAAGGGGGAAAAACTGTTTTTT. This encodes CASSLVLGKGEKLFF.

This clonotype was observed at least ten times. CDR3 bases: TGCGCCAGCAGCTCACTACAGGGGCGAGACACTGAAGCTTTCTTT. Protein: CASSSLQGRDTEAFF. The chain uses TRBV5-1 and TRBJ1-1; 7 bases fit TRBD1. The CDR3 loop spans 15 amino acids. J was trimmed by 3 bases and V by 3 bases; bases with no gene match: 8. CDR1 is SGHRS and CDR2 is YFSETQ in the germline V gene.

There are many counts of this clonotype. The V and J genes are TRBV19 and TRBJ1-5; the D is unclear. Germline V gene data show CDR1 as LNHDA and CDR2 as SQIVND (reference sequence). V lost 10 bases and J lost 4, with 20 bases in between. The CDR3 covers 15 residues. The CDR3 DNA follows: TGTGCCACCGAACCCGGTGGAGGGAATAATCAGCCCCAGCATTTT. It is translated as CATEPGGGNNQPQHF. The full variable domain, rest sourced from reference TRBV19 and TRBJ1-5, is DGGITQSPKYLFRKEGQNVTLSCEQNLNHDAMYWYRQDPGQGLRLIYYSQIVNDFQKGDIAEGYSVSREKKESFPLTVTSAQKNPTAFYLCATEPGGGNNQPQHFGDGTRLSIL.

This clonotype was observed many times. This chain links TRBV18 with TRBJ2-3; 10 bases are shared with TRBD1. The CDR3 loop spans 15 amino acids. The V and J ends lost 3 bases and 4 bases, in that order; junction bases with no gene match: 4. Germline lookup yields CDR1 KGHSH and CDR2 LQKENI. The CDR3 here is CASSPGQGTADTQYF. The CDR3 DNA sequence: TGTGCCAGCTCACCGGGACAGGGGACCGCAGATACGCAGTATTTT.

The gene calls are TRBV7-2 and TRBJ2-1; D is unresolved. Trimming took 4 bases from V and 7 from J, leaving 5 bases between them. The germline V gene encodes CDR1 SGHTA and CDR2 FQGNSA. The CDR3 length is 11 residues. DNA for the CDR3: TGTGCCAGCAGCTGGGTGAATGAGCAGTTCTTC. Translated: CASSWVNEQFF.

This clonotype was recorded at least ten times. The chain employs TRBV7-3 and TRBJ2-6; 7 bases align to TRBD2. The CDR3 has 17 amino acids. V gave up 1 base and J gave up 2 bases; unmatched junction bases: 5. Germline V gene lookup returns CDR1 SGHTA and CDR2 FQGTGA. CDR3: CASSLNGGGTGANVLTF. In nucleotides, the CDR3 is TGTGCCAGCAGCTTAAATGGCGGGGGTACTGGGGCCAACGTCCTGACTTTC.

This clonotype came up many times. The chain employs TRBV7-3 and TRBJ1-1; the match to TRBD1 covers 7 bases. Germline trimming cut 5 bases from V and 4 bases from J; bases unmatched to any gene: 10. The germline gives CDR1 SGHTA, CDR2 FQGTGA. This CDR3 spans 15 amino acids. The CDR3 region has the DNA TGTGCCAGCAGCCCTTCAGGGGGTCTAGGCACTGAAGCTTTCTTT. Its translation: CASSPSGGLGTEAFF.

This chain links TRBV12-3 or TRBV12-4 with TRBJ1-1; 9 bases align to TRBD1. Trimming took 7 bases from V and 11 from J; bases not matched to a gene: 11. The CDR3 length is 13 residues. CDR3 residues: CASKPGQGLPAFF. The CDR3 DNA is TGTGCCAGCAAGCCAGGACAGGGGTTACCGGCTTTCTTT.

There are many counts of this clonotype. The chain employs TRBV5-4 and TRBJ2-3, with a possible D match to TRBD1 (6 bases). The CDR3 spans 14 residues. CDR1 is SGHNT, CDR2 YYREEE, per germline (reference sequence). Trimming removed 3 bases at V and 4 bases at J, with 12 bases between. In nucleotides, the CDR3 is TGTGCCAGCAGCTGGCTCCCAGGGGCAGATACGCAGTATTTT. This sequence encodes CASSWLPGADTQYF.

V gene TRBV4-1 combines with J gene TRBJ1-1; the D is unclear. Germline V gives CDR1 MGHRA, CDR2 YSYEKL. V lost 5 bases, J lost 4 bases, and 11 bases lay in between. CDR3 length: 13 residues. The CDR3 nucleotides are TGCGCCAGCAGCAACAGACCGGGCACTGAAGCTTTCTTT. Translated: CASSNRPGTEAFF.

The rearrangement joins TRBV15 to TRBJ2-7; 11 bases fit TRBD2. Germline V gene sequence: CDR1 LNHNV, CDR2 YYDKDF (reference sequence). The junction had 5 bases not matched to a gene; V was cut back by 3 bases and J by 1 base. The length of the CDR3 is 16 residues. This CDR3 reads CATSSYSGGASYEQYF. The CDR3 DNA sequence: TGTGCCACCAGCAGTTATAGCGGGGGGGCTTCCTACGAGCAGTACTTC.

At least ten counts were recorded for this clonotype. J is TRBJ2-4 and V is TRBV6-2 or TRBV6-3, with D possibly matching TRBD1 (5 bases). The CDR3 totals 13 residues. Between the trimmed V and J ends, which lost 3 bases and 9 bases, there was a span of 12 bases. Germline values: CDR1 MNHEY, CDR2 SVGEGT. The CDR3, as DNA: TGTGCCAGCAGTTATATCAGGGTGGCCATTCAGTACTTC. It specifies CASSYIRVAIQYF.